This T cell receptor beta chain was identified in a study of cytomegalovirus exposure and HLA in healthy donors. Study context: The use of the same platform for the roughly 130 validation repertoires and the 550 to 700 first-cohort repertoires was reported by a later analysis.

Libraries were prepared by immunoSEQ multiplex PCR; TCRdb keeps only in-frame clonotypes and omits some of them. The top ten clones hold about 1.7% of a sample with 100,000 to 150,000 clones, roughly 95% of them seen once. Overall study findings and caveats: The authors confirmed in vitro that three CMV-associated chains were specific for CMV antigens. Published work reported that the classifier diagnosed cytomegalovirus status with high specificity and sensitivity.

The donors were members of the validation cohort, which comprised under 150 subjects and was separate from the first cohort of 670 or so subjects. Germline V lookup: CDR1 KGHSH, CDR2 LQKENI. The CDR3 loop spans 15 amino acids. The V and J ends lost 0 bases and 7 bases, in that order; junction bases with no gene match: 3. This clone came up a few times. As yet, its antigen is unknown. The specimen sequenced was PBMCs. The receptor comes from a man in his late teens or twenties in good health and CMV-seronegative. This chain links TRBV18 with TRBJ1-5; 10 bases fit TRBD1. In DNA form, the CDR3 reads TGTGCCAGCTCACCACCGGACAGGGGGGGCCAGCCCCAGCATTTT. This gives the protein CASSPPDRGGQPQHF.